Presented here are 26 T cell receptor beta chains from one specimen sequenced in a study of blood T cell repertoires in COVID-19 (dated by TCRdb to 2018 to 2020). Library method: the immunoSEQ multiplex PCR assay. TCRdb carries this immuneACCESS record with in-frame sequences only. Its versions omit some clonotypes, under half of them owing to an unresolved V gene in the studies checked, with the rest unexplained. The sample table records 100,000 to 150,000 clones; under 90% of these occur just once. 3.5% to 5.5% of the sample lies in the top ten. The sequencing input was peripheral blood. The receptors shown here come from a woman in her seventies with acute or convalescent COVID-19.

This sequence joins TRBV7-3 and TRBJ2-7, with TRBD1 matching 7 bases. With V trimmed by 3 bases and J by 0 bases, 8 bases remained unmatched. The length of the CDR3 is 16 residues. CDR1 SGHTA and CDR2 FQGTGA come from the germline V gene. The CDR3 nucleotides are TGTGCCAGCAGCTTCTCCGGGACAGAAAGCTCCTACGAGCAGTACTTC. This gives the protein CASSFSGTESSYEQYF.

The genes are TRBV6-5 and TRBJ1-2; no definite D call. This CDR3 is 14 amino acids long. Germline V gene sequence: CDR1 MNHEY, CDR2 SVGAGI. The V and J ends lost 2 bases and 6 bases respectively, with 13 bases between them. The CDR3 sequence: CASSYRGVEDGYTF. In DNA, the CDR3 is TGTGCCAGCAGTTACCGGGGTGTCGAAGATGGCTACACCTTC.

The chain carries TRBV5-4 and TRBJ1-1; the match to TRBD1 covers 7 bases. The germline CDR1 and CDR2 sequences are SGHNT and YYREEE (reference sequence). The CDR3 is 17 residues long. Trimming at V came to 3 bases and at J to 0 bases, leaving 11 bases not matched to a gene. The CDR3 region is CASSSVPGQFLNTEAFF. For the CDR3, the DNA is TGTGCCAGCAGCTCTGTCCCGGGACAGTTTTTGAACACTGAAGCTTTCTTT.

As DNA, the CDR3 is TGTGCCAGCAGCTTATGGCAGGGGGAAGCATTTTCCTACAATGAGCAGTTCTTC. It codes for CASSLWQGEAFSYNEQFF. V and J are TRBV7-9 and TRBJ2-1, with 7 bases identical to TRBD1. J lost 1 base, V lost 2 bases, and 11 bases had no gene match. CDR1 is SEHNR, CDR2 FQNEAQ, per germline (reference sequence). CDR3 length: 18 residues.

The genes are TRBV29-1 and TRBJ1-2; 7 positions agree with TRBD1. This CDR3 comprises 12 residues. V lost 7 bases and J lost 4; bases outside the gene matches: 6. Germline V CDR1 and CDR2: SQVTM, ANQGSEA. The DNA of the CDR3 is TGCAGCGCCGACGACAGGGTCTATGGCTACACCTTC. Its translation: CSADDRVYGYTF.

A single count supports this clone. The rearrangement uses TRBV14 and TRBJ2-2; 10 bases agree with TRBD2. This CDR3 is 20 amino acids long. J gave up 5 bases and V 0 bases, and 15 bases lay outside the gene matches. Germline CDR1 is SGHDN and CDR2 is FVKESK. The CDR3 here is CASSQDLRLAGAQGTGELFF. DNA for the CDR3: TGTGCCAGCAGCCAAGATCTTAGGCTAGCGGGGGCCCAGGGGACCGGGGAGCTGTTTTTT. Using reference TRBV14 and TRBJ2-2 for the parts outside the CDR3, the full variable domain is EAGVTQFPSHSVIEKGQTVTLRCDPISGHDNLYWYRRVMGKEIKFLLHFVKESKQDESGMPNNRFLAERTGGTYSTLKVQPAELEDSGVYFCASSQDLRLAGAQGTGELFFGEGSRLTVL.

This clone showed up just once. J is TRBJ2-2 and V is TRBV2, with a tentative D call TRBD1 (6 bases). The V and J ends lost 7 bases and 4 bases respectively, with 10 bases between them. The CDR3 runs to 13 residues. The V gene's germline CDR1 is SNHLY and CDR2 FYNNEI. The CDR3 loop is CASNRVVTGELFF. For the CDR3, the DNA is TGTGCCAGCAACAGGGTGGTCACCGGGGAGCTGTTTTTT.

The chain joins TRBV9 to TRBJ1-3; no definite D call. Per germline, CDR1 SGDLS and CDR2 YYNGEE. V dropped 4 bases and J dropped 1 base, with 15 bases sitting between them. This CDR3 is built from 16 residues. The CDR3, as DNA: TGTGCCAGCAGCCAAACCGTCCGTAGATCTGGAAACACCATATATTTT. It encodes CASSQTVRRSGNTIYF.

CDR3 residues: CSVLRTSGGWDTYYGYTF. As DNA, the CDR3 is TGCAGCGTACTCAGAACATCAGGGGGCTGGGATACCTACTATGGCTACACCTTC. The chain joins TRBV29-1 to TRBJ1-2, with 8 bases matching TRBD1. Germline V lookup: CDR1 SQVTM, CDR2 ANQGSEA. V lost 6 bases to trimming and J lost 3 bases; unmatched junction nucleotides: 21. The CDR3 is 18 amino acids.

The chain has TRBV27 and TRBJ2-5; 9 bases map to TRBD1. The CDR3 totals 14 residues. The V gene end was trimmed by 4 bases and the J gene end by 10 bases; junction bases not matched to a gene: 10. Germline V gene lookup returns CDR1 MNHEY and CDR2 SMNVEV (reference sequence). The CDR3: CASSSAWTGVIQYF. The CDR3 nucleotides read TGTGCCAGCAGTTCGGCGTGGACAGGGGTCATCCAGTACTTC.

To note about this clone: Distinct nucleotide sequences in the sample also encode this CDR3. This chain uses TRBV4-3 with TRBJ2-5; 8 bases line up with TRBD1. Germline loops: CDR1 LGHNA, CDR2 YSLEER. The V gene end was trimmed by 4 bases and the J gene end by 5 bases; junction bases not matched to a gene: 6. This CDR3 is 14 amino acids long. CDR3 loop: CASSPGTGGETQYF. The CDR3 coding sequence is TGCGCCAGCAGCCCGGGGACAGGCGGTGAGACCCAGTACTTC.

The V call is TRBV19, the J call TRBJ1-6; TRBD1 matches at 11 bases. CDR3 length equals 17 residues. The V and J ends lost 5 bases and 9 bases, in that order; junction bases with no gene match: 12. The germline CDR1 and CDR2 sequences are LNHDA and SQIVND (reference sequence). The CDR3 loop is CASSVGAGTGGRSPLHF. DNA of the CDR3: TGTGCCAGTAGTGTGGGAGCCGGGACAGGGGGTCGTTCACCCCTCCACTTT.

The chain combines TRBV5-1 with TRBJ1-4; possibly TRBD1 for D (6 bases). CDR1 and CDR2 (germline): SGHRS, YFSETQ. The CDR3 has 17 amino acids. Deletions cut 3 bases from V and 8 bases from J, with 23 bases between. The CDR3 spells CASSSQTKIQGGEKLFF. Written as DNA, the CDR3 is TGCGCCAGCAGCTCGCAAACCAAAATACAGGGCGGGGAAAAACTGTTTTTT.

The chain is built from TRBV6-2 or TRBV6-3 and TRBJ2-1, with 8 bases identical to TRBD2. V shed 0 bases, J shed 6 bases, and the junction held 4 bases outside the gene matches. The CDR3 runs 15 residues. The germline V gene has CDR1 MNHEY and CDR2 SVGEGT. This CDR3 reads CASSYSPGGPNEQFF. CDR3 DNA sequence: TGTGCCAGCAGTTACTCTCCGGGGGGGCCCAATGAGCAGTTCTTC.

In its sample, this clone was seen a few times. The chain recombines TRBV12-3 or TRBV12-4 with TRBJ1-1, with D possibly TRBD1 on 5 matching bases. The CDR3 is made up of 13 amino acids. V dropped 0 bases and J dropped 5 bases, with 7 bases sitting between them. Written as DNA, the CDR3 is TGTGCCAGCAGTTTAGCGCGACAGACTGAAGCTTTCTTT. This gives the protein CASSLARQTEAFF.

This clone showed up just a few times. This rearrangement joins TRBV30 to TRBJ1-2; a possible D gene is TRBD1 (6 bases). Germline V CDR1 and CDR2: GTSNPN, SVGIG (reference sequence). The CDR3 consists of 13 residues. V lost 0 bases and J lost 4, with 9 bases in between. CDR3 bases: TGTGCCTGGAGTGTACAGGGCGCCTATGGCTACACCTTC. Translation: CAWSVQGAYGYTF.

The V call is TRBV7-8, the J call TRBJ1-3, with 8 bases identical to TRBD1. Germline lookup yields CDR1 SGHVS and CDR2 FQNEAQ. The CDR3 totals 16 residues. J lost 4 bases, V lost 7 bases, and 12 bases had no gene match. CDR3 nucleotides: TGTGCCAGCACCACTCCTTCAGGGGGCGCAGGAAACACCATATATTTT. Translating it yields CASTTPSGGAGNTIYF.

The chain uses TRBV15 and TRBJ1-5; a possible D gene is TRBD1 (6 bases). The CDR3 consists of 15 residues. With 1 base removed from V and 5 bases from J, the gap between germline ends came to 12 bases. Germline lookup yields CDR1 LNHNV and CDR2 YYDKDF (reference sequence). The CDR3 DNA sequence: TGTGCCACCAGCAGAGCCTTTAACAGGGATCAGCCCCAGCATTTT. As protein: CATSRAFNRDQPQHF.

This clone appeared once. This chain connects TRBV27 to TRBJ2-3; the D gene is possibly TRBD1 (6 bases). Germline V gives CDR1 MNHEY, CDR2 SMNVEV (reference sequence). The ends were cut back, 2 bases at V and 4 bases at J, with 10 bases in the middle. The CDR3 is made up of 14 amino acids. The CDR3 DNA sequence: TGTGCCAGCAGTTTACAGGACAGCTCAGATACGCAGTATTTT. Amino acids: CASSLQDSSDTQYF.

The rearrangement links TRBV2 to TRBJ2-3; 8 bases match TRBD1. Germline trimming cut 7 bases from V and 1 base from J; bases unmatched to any gene: 4. The CDR3 runs to 14 residues. Germline CDR1 reads SNHLY; CDR2 reads FYNNEI. The CDR3 nucleotides are TGTGCCAGCATTTACAGGGGGGGCACAGATACGCAGTATTTT. Translation gives CASIYRGGTDTQYF.

The chain carries TRBV19 and TRBJ1-5; 9 bases agree with TRBD1. Germline V lookup: CDR1 LNHDA, CDR2 SQIVND (reference sequence). The CDR3 runs to 17 residues. V was pared by 1 base and J by 2 bases, with 6 bases of the junction left unmatched. The CDR3 DNA sequence: TGTGCCAGTAGTATAGTGGGGACAGGGATGGGCAATCAGCCCCAGCATTTT. Translated: CASSIVGTGMGNQPQHF.

The V call is TRBV11-2, the J call TRBJ1-2, with a tentative D call TRBD1 (6 bases). The germline V gene encodes CDR1 SGHAT and CDR2 FQNNGV. There are 14 residues in the CDR3. V was shortened by 6 bases and J by 4 bases, with 15 bases between the two germline ends. The CDR3, as DNA: TGTGCCAGCAGGGGGTTACCGACAGGCTATGGCTACACCTTC. Amino acid sequence: CASRGLPTGYGYTF. Based on the CDR3 plus reference TRBV11-2 and TRBJ1-2, the full variable domain is EAGVAQSPRYKIIEKRQSVAFWCNPISGHATLYWYQQILGQGPKLLIQFQNNGVVDDSQLPKDRFSAERLKGVDSTLKIQPAKLEDSAVYLCASRGLPTGYGYTFGSGTRLTVV.

As for this clone: The same CDR3 can be traced to other DNA sequences in this sample. This chain's CDR3 is CASSLASGGANEQFF. The CDR3 bases are TGCGCCAGCAGCTTAGCTAGCGGGGGGGCAAATGAGCAGTTCTTC. The chain combines TRBV5-1 with TRBJ2-1; 12 positions match TRBD2. The CDR3 runs 15 residues. The germline CDR1 and CDR2 sequences are SGHRS and YFSETQ. V gave up 2 bases and J gave up 7 bases; unmatched junction bases: 4.

This rearrangement joins TRBV29-1 to TRBJ1-3; TRBD1 might be the D (5 bases). The CDR3 runs 15 residues. V lost 4 bases and J 2 bases, leaving 15 bases between the germline ends. Germline V gene sequence: CDR1 SQVTM, CDR2 ANQGSEA. DNA of the CDR3: TGCAGCGTTGGGATACTGGACACACCTGGAAACACCATATATTTT. Residues: CSVGILDTPGNTIYF.

In its sample, this clone was seen once. The chain carries TRBV2 and TRBJ2-7; 10 nucleotides match TRBD1. With V trimmed by 7 bases and J by 2 bases, 5 bases remained unmatched. This CDR3 region has 14 residues. Per the germline V gene, CDR1 is SNHLY and CDR2 is FYNNEI. In DNA form, the CDR3 reads TGTGCCAGCACCCTCGGACAGGGGGCCTACGAGCAGTACTTC. It specifies CASTLGQGAYEQYF.

This clone was counted once. This chain joins TRBV27 and TRBJ1-1; D possibly corresponds to TRBD1 (5 bases). This CDR3 is 10 amino acids long. V lost 11 bases and J 6 bases, leaving 10 bases between the germline ends. Germline V CDR1 and CDR2: MNHEY, SMNVEV (reference sequence). CDR3 region: CAAGGAEAFF. The DNA of the CDR3 is TGTGCCGCCGGGGGGGCTGAAGCTTTCTTT.